The 23 T cell receptor beta chains in this list originate from one sample, sequenced in a study of post-analysis software for immune sequencing data. Libraries were made from TCR beta cDNA, and they carried unique molecular identifiers. TCRdb ran MiXCR on the PCR reads and lists one entry per CDR3 protein. This table has roughly 540,000 distinct CDR3 sequences, about a third appearing once. General observations from the study: When patients were compared with controls, a handful of TRBV segments were more frequent, TRBV5-6, TRBV5-1 and TRBV20-1 among them.

What these receptors recognize is not known. The material sequenced was blood. The receptors derive from a girl under 18 with multiple sclerosis.

The rearrangement uses TRBV6-2 or TRBV6-3 and TRBJ2-3; 9 positions match TRBD2. Trimming took 6 bases from V and 1 from J; bases not matched to a gene: 2. CDR3 size: 14 residues. Germline V gene lookup returns CDR1 MNHEY and CDR2 SVGEGT. The CDR3 bases are TGTGCCAGCAGGGCTAGCGGGGGCACAGATACGCAGTATTTT. The encoded protein is CASRASGGTDTQYF.

The chain links TRBV4-1 to TRBJ2-7; D may be TRBD2 (5 bases). The V end lost 0 bases, the J end lost 9 bases, and 15 bases lay between the germline ends. The CDR3 totals 14 residues. The germline gives CDR1 MGHRA, CDR2 YSYEKL. CDR3 DNA: TGCGCCAGCAGCCAAGATCGGACCCTTGAGGGGCAGTACTTC. Its translation is CASSQDRTLEGQYF.

In its sample, this clonotype was seen a few times. This chain links TRBV5-1 with TRBJ2-1; weak D call: TRBD1 (6 bases). The CDR3 runs 14 residues. Germline CDR1 and CDR2: SGHRS and YFSETQ. The germline V and J ends were trimmed by 2 bases and 7 bases, with 13 bases remaining between them. The DNA of the CDR3 is TGCGCCAGCAGCTTTACAGGGACCGGGAATGAGCAGTTCTTC. Its protein product is CASSFTGTGNEQFF.

This chain connects TRBV12-3 or TRBV12-4 to TRBJ2-1; 11 positions match TRBD2. Losses at the gene ends were 2 bases for V and 8 bases for J; bases not matched to a gene: 14. This CDR3 spans 18 amino acids. The CDR3 DNA follows: TGTGCCAGCAGTTTACCGGATGGGACTAGCGGCCTTCGGGATGAGCAGTTCTTC. This encodes CASSLPDGTSGLRDEQFF.

In this sample, this clonotype turned up a few times. The V call is TRBV20-1, the J call TRBJ2-7; D is possibly TRBD2 (5 bases). This CDR3 is built from 13 residues. Germline CDR1 reads DFQATT; CDR2 reads SNEGSKA (reference sequence). The germline V and J ends were trimmed by 7 bases and 5 bases, with 18 bases remaining between them. The CDR3: CSGGLGRRDEQYF. The CDR3 coding sequence is TGCAGTGGCGGACTGGGTAGGCGAGACGAGCAGTACTTC.

The chain uses TRBV27 and TRBJ2-7, with 14 bases matching TRBD2. Trimming removed 4 bases from V and 12 bases from J; junction bases left unmatched: 11. Germline V lookup: CDR1 MNHEY, CDR2 SMNVEV (reference sequence). The CDR3 totals 15 residues. This chain's CDR3 is CASSSPGLAGETRYF. The CDR3 DNA sequence: TGTGCCAGCAGTTCACCGGGACTAGCGGGAGAGACCCGGTACTTC.

V is TRBV25-1 and J is TRBJ2-5; D might be TRBD2 (6 bases). V was clipped by 7 bases and J by 2 bases, with 11 bases between them. There are 13 residues in the CDR3. The germline V gene encodes CDR1 MGHDK and CDR2 SYGVNS. This CDR3 is CASTGLPQETQYF. In nucleotides, the CDR3 is TGTGCCAGCACGGGACTTCCACAAGAGACCCAGTACTTC.

The chain employs TRBV29-1 and TRBJ2-5; maybe TRBD2 (5 bases). The V gene's germline CDR1 is SQVTM and CDR2 ANQGSEA. V shed 6 bases and J shed 5 bases, with 22 bases lying between them. The CDR3 loop spans 15 amino acids. The CDR3 sequence is CSVHHGVSRAETQYF. CDR3 in DNA: TGCAGCGTGCATCATGGTGTATCGAGGGCGGAGACCCAGTACTTC.

This chain joins TRBV7-2 and TRBJ2-5; tentative D call: TRBD2 (7 bases). V lost 5 bases, J lost 7 bases, and 14 bases lay in between. Per the germline V gene, CDR1 is SGHTA and CDR2 is FQGNSA. The CDR3 has 13 amino acids. The CDR3 nucleotides read TGTGCCAGCAGCCCATCAGGGGAGGGGACCCAGTACTTC. Its protein product is CASSPSGEGTQYF.

The chain employs TRBV3-1 and TRBJ1-1; D possibly corresponds to TRBD1 (5 bases). The CDR3 totals 15 residues. Germline V lookup: CDR1 LGHDT, CDR2 YNNKEL (reference sequence). The ends were cut back, 1 base at V and 2 bases at J, with 11 bases in the middle. CDR3 nucleotides: TGTGCCAGCAGCCAAGGGATACAGGTAAACACTGAAGCTTTCTTT. It codes for CASSQGIQVNTEAFF. Drawing the rest from reference TRBV3-1 and TRBJ1-1, the complete variable domain is DTAVSQTPKYLVTQMGNDKSIKCEQNLGHDTMYWYKQDSKKFLKIMFSYNNKELIINETVPNRFSPKSPDKAHLNLHINSLELGDSAVYFCASSQGIQVNTEAFFGQGTRLTVV.

The V call is TRBV20-1, the J call TRBJ1-2; D gene unclear. CDR1 and CDR2 from the germline V gene are DFQATT and SNEGSKA (reference sequence). CDR3 size: 15 residues. Deletions cut 6 bases from V and 8 bases from J, with 25 bases between. The CDR3 reads CSAVDWGWRIDGYTF. The CDR3 DNA sequence: TGCAGTGCGGTCGATTGGGGATGGCGAATCGACGGCTACACCTTC.

There are many counts of this clonotype. The gene calls are TRBV5-7 and TRBJ2-5, with D possibly TRBD1 on 5 matching bases. TRBV5-7 is noted as an ORF with a role that remains uncertain. The V and J ends lost 2 bases and 10 bases respectively, with 12 bases between them. The CDR3 contains 12 residues. Here the CDR3 reads CASSFRQPGQYF. DNA of the CDR3: TGTGCCAGCAGCTTTCGACAGCCGGGCCAGTACTTC.

In this sample, this clonotype turned up a few times. The chain combines TRBV5-1 with TRBJ2-2; possible D gene TRBD1, 6 bases. The CDR3 totals 17 residues. V gave up 0 bases and J gave up 1 base, with 13 bases separating them. Germline CDR1 SGHRS, CDR2 YFSETQ. The CDR3 region is CASSLDAQGMNTGELFF. The CDR3 nucleotides read TGCGCCAGCAGCTTGGATGCGCAGGGGATGAACACCGGGGAGCTGTTTTTT. Drawing the rest from reference TRBV5-1 and TRBJ2-2, the complete variable domain is KAGVTQTPRYLIKTRGQQVTLSCSPISGHRSVSWYQQTPGQGLQFLFEYFSETQRNKGNFPGRFSGRQFSNSRSEMNVSTLELGDSALYLCASSLDAQGMNTGELFFGEGSRLTVL.

The J gene is TRBJ2-3, the V gene TRBV11-2; D is unresolved. CDR1 SGHAT and CDR2 FQNNGV come from the germline V gene. V lost 5 bases and J lost 5, with 20 bases in between. The CDR3 runs to 16 residues. The CDR3 sequence is CASSPWGIVGVDTQYF. The CDR3 DNA follows: TGTGCCAGCAGCCCGTGGGGAATCGTGGGTGTAGATACGCAGTATTTT. Full variable domain (remainder filled in from reference TRBV11-2 and TRBJ2-3): EAGVAQSPRYKIIEKRQSVAFWCNPISGHATLYWYQQILGQGPKLLIQFQNNGVVDDSQLPKDRFSAERLKGVDSTLKIQPAKLEDSAVYLCASSPWGIVGVDTQYFGPGTRLTVL.

This chain connects TRBV3-1 to TRBJ2-5; 11 bases are shared with TRBD2. After removal of 2 bases from V and 1 base from J, the junction contained 3 bases not matched to a gene. CDR3 size: 16 residues. Germline V CDR1 and CDR2: LGHDT, YNNKEL (reference sequence). The CDR3 sequence: CASSQNSGGVQETQYF. CDR3 coding DNA: TGTGCCAGCAGCCAAAATAGCGGGGGGGTCCAAGAGACCCAGTACTTC.

Turning to this clonotype: A much bigger clone sits one base away, suggesting this may be a read error. This chain connects TRBV12-3 or TRBV12-4 to TRBJ2-7, with a tentative D call TRBD2 (6 bases). CDR3 length: 13 amino acids. CDR3: CANSSGGVREQYF. The CDR3 nucleotides read TGTGCCAACAGTTCCGGGGGAGTCAGGGAGCAGTACTTC.

At least ten counts were recorded for this clonotype. The rearrangement links TRBV29-1 to TRBJ2-7; 12 nucleotides agree with TRBD2. This CDR3 is 14 amino acids long. Germline V lookup: CDR1 SQVTM, CDR2 ANQGSEA. The junction had 6 bases not matched to a gene; V was cut back by 6 bases and J by 3 bases. The CDR3 region is CSVELAGGGYEQYF. CDR3 DNA: TGCAGCGTCGAACTAGCGGGGGGTGGCTACGAGCAGTACTTC.

This clonotype was detected only a few times. The chain carries TRBV10-3 and TRBJ1-6; possibly TRBD1 for D (6 bases). The germline V and J ends were trimmed by 7 bases and 8 bases, with 24 bases remaining between them. Looked up from germline, CDR1 is ENHRY and CDR2 is SYGVKD. This CDR3 contains 17 residues. This chain's CDR3 is CAIKPSTGGVGDSPLHF. CDR3 sequence (DNA): TGTGCCATCAAGCCTTCGACAGGAGGGGTAGGGGATTCACCCCTCCACTTT.

This clonotype has just a few counts. This chain connects TRBV29-1 to TRBJ1-1; D gene ambiguous. Germline V gives CDR1 SQVTM, CDR2 ANQGSEA. The germline V and J ends were trimmed by 8 bases and 5 bases, with 18 bases remaining between them. The CDR3 has 13 amino acids. The CDR3 loop is CSSRGEGRTEAFF. Here the CDR3 DNA reads TGCAGCTCACGGGGAGAGGGCAGGACTGAAGCTTTCTTT.

The rearrangement links TRBV28 to TRBJ2-1; 11 bases map to TRBD2. After removal of 5 bases from V and 5 bases from J, the junction contained 5 bases not matched to a gene. The length of the CDR3 is 15 residues. Per germline, CDR1 MDHEN and CDR2 SYDVKM. The CDR3 here is CASSPASGGHNEQFF. CDR3 nucleotides: TGTGCCAGCAGTCCGGCTAGCGGGGGGCACAATGAGCAGTTCTTC.

This chain joins TRBV4-2 and TRBJ1-5, with a tentative D call TRBD1 (6 bases). The germline V gene encodes CDR1 LGHNA and CDR2 YNFKEQ. V lost 0 bases and J lost 5, with 14 bases in between. The CDR3 is 16 amino acids. CDR3 DNA: TGTGCCAGCAGCCAAGACGGGATGGGGGGCGATCAGCCCCAGCATTTT. Its translation: CASSQDGMGGDQPQHF.

Points on this clonotype: A junction boundary mismatches the germline segment, possibly from a read error. V is TRBV7-8 and J is TRBJ2-5; D is unresolved. The CDR3 has 13 residues. The germline CDR1 and CDR2 sequences are SGHVS and FQNEAQ. CDR3 in DNA: TGTGCGAGCAGCTCTAGGGTGGCGGAGACCCAGTACTTC. Its translation: CASSSRVAETQYF.

This clonotype was counted between two and nine times. This rearrangement joins TRBV6-2 or TRBV6-3 to TRBJ2-5; D gene unclear. Per germline, CDR1 MNHEY and CDR2 SVGEGT. This CDR3 has 14 residues. Trimming stripped 7 bases from V and 2 bases from J, with 14 bases between. This CDR3 is CASKIGLFQETQYF. The CDR3 DNA reads TGTGCCAGCAAAATAGGGCTATTTCAAGAGACCCAGTACTTC.